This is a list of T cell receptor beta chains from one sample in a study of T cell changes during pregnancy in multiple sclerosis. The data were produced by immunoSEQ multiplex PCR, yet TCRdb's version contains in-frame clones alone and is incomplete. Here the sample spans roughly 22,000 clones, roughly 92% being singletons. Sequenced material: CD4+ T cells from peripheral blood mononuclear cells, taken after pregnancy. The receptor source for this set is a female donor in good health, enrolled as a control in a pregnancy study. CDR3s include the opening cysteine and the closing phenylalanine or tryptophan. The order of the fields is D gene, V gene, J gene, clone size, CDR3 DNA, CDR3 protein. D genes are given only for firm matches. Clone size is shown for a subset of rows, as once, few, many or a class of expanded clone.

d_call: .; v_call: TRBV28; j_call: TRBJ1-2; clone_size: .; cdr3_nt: TGTGCCAGCAGACGACAGACTAACTATGGCTACACCTTC; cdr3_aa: CASRRQTNYGYTF
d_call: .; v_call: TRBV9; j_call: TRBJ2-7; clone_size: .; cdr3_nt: TGTGCCAGCAGCCCTTCCGCCCAGGGTCCCTACGAGCAGTACTTC; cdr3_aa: CASSPSAQGPYEQYF
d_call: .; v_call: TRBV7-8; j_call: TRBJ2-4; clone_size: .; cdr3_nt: TGTGCCAACCCGGACAGTCCCAAAAACATTCAGTACTTC; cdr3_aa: CANPDSPKNIQYF
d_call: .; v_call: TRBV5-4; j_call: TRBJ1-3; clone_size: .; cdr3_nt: TGTGCCAGCAGCTTCGGACTCCAATCTGGAAACACCATATATTTT; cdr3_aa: CASSFGLQSGNTIYF
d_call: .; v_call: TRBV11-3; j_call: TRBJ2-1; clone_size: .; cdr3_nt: TGTGCCAGCAGCGGAAGTGGCGGGGTTAACAATGAGCAGTTCTTC; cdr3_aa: CASSGSGGVNNEQFF
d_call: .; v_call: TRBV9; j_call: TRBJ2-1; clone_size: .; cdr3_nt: TGTGCCAGCAGTCAGACGACTAGCTCCTACAATGAGCAGTTCTTC; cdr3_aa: CASSQTTSSYNEQFF
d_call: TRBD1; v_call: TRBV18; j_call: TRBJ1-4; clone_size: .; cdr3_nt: TGTGCCAGCTCACCTCCGGGACAGGGAGGTGAAAAACTGTTTTTT; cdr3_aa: CASSPPGQGGEKLFF
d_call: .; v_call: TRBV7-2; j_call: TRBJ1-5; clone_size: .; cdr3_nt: TGTGCCAGCAGCTTAGTCGGGGGAAGCAATCAGCCCCAGCATTTT; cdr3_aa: CASSLVGGSNQPQHF
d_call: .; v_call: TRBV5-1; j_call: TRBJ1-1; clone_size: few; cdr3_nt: TGCGCCAGCAGCTTGGACAGGAACACTGAAGCTTTCTTT; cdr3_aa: CASSLDRNTEAFF
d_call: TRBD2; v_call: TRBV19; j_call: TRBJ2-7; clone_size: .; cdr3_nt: TGTGCCAGTAGTGGGGCCGGTAGGACTAGCGGGGGCTACGAGCAGTACTTC; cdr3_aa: CASSGAGRTSGGYEQYF
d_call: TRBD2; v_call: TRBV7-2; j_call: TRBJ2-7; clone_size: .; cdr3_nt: TGTGCCAGCAGCTTAGGTCCGGGAGGTACCTACGAGCAGTACTTC; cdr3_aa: CASSLGPGGTYEQYF
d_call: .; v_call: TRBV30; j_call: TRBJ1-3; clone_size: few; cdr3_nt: TGTGCCTGGAGTGTGTCGGGGGGCTCTGGAAACACCATATATTTT; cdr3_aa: CAWSVSGGSGNTIYF
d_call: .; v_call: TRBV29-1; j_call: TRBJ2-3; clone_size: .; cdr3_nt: TGCAGCGTCGCCCGGATGGCGGCCCGCACAGATACGCAGTATTTT; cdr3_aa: CSVARMAARTDTQYF
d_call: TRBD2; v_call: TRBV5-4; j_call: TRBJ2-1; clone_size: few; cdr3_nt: TGTGCCAGCAGCTCTGGGGGACTAGTGGGACTTAATGAGCAGTTCTTC; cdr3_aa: CASSSGGLVGLNEQFF
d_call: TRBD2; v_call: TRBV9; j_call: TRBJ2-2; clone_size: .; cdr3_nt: TGTGCCAGCAGCGTTCGCCTGGGACTAGCGGGAATCGGGGACGGGGAGCTGTTTTTT; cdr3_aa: CASSVRLGLAGIGDGELFF
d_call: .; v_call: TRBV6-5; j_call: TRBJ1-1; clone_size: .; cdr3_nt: TGTGCCAGCAAAGACGAGGGTAGGAACACTGAAGCTTTCTTT; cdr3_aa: CASKDEGRNTEAFF
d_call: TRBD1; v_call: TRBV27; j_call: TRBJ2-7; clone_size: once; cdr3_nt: TGTGCCAGCAGGGGGCGGTGGGACAGTTACCTCTACGAGCAGTACTTC; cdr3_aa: CASRGRWDSYLYEQYF
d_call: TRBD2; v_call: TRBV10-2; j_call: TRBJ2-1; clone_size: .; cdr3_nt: TGCGCCAGCAGTGAGGAATTATGGGAGGGCCGCGTCAATGAGCAGTTCTTC; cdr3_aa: CASSEELWEGRVNEQFF
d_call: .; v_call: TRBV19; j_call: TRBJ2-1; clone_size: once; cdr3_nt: TGTGCCAGTACTATATCGTTGGACAGATCTAATGAGCAGTTCTTC; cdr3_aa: CASTISLDRSNEQFF
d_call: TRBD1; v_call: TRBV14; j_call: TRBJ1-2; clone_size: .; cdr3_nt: TGTGCCAGCAGCCATAGGACAGGGCATACCTATGGCTACACCTTC; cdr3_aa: CASSHRTGHTYGYTF
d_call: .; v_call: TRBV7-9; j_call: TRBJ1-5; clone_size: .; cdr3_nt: TGTGCCAGCAGCGGGGAGGTAGATCAGCCCCAGCATTTT; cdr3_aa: CASSGEVDQPQHF
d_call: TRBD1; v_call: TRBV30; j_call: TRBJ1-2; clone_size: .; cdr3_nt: TGTGCCTGGAGACACTCCAGGGGGCGTGGTGCCTTC; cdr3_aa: CAWRHSRGRGAF
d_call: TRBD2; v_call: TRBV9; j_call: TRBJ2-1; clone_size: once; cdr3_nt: TGTGCCAGCAGCGGTAGCGGGAGGGTCTACAATGAGCAGTTCTTC; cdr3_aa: CASSGSGRVYNEQFF
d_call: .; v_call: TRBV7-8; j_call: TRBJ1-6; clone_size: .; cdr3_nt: TGTGCCAGCAGCAACAGGGTTACCAATTCACCCCTCCACTTT; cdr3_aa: CASSNRVTNSPLHF
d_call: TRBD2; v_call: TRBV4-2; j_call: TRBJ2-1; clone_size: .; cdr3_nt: TGTGCCAGCAGCCACCAGGGACTAGTCGGCGATGAGCAGTTCTTC; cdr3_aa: CASSHQGLVGDEQFF
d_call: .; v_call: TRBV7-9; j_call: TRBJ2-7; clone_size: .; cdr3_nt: TGTGCCAGCAGCTCCCGGGGGACCTACGAGCAGTACTTC; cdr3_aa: CASSSRGTYEQYF
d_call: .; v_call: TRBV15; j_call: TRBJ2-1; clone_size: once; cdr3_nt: TGTGCCACCAGCAGATGGGGCACGGGGGGCCAATACAATGAGCAGTTCTTC; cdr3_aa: CATSRWGTGGQYNEQFF
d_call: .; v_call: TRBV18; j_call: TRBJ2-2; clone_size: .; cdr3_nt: TGTGCCAGCACCCAAAGCGGGTTCAGGGCCACCGGGGAGCTGTTTTTT; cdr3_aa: CASTQSGFRATGELFF
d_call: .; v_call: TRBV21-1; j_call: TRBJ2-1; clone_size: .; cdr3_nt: TGTGCCAGCAGCAAAGTGCCGAGGACAGGGGGTTTTAATGAGCAGTTCTTC; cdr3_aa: CASSKVPRTGGFNEQFF
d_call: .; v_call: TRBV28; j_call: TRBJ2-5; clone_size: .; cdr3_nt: TGTGCCAGCCAAAATCTGGACAGCCCCCAAGAGACCCAGTACTTC; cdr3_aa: CASQNLDSPQETQYF
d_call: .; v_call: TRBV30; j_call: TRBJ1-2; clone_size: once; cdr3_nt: TGTGCCTGGAGCAGGGGCCAGGGAAATAACTATGGCTACACCTTC; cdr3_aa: CAWSRGQGNNYGYTF
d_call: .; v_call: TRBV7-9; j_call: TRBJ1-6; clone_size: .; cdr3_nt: TGTGCCATTGGGGGGGGCCGGAATTCACCCCTCCACTTT; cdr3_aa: CAIGGGRNSPLHF
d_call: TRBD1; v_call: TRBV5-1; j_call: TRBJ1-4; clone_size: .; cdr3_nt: TGCGCCAGCAGTATTGGGGACAGAGCAACTAATGAAAAACTGTTTTTT; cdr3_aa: CASSIGDRATNEKLFF
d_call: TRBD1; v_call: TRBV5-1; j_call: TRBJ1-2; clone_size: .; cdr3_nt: TGCGCCAGCAGCTATTACAGGGGGCGCGTGGAGGCTAACTATGGCTACACCTTC; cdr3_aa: CASSYYRGRVEANYGYTF
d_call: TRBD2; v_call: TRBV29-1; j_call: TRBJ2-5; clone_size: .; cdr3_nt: TGCAGCGCCACCGGGACTAGCGGGAGAGAAGAGACCCAGTACTTC; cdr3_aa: CSATGTSGREETQYF
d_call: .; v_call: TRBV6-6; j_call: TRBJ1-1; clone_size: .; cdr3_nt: TGTGCCAGCAGTTACCCCCATAAGGGAGGTGAAGCTTTCTTT; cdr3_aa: CASSYPHKGGEAFF
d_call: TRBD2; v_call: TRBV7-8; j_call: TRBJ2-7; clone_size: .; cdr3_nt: TGTGCCAGCAGCCCGGTAGCGGGAGGGCCCTACGAGCAGTACTTC; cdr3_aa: CASSPVAGGPYEQYF
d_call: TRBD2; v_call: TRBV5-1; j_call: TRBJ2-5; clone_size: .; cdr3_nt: TGCGCCAGCAGCTTGGGGGGACTAGCGGGGGCCGCGTACTTC; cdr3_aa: CASSLGGLAGAAYF
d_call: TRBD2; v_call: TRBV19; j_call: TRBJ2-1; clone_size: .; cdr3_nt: TGTGCCAGTAGTACCTCTCGGAGGGAGGGCCAAGATGAGCAGTTCTTC; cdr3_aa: CASSTSRREGQDEQFF
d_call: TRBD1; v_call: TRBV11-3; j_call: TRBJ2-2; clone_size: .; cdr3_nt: TGTGCCAGCAGCTCCCACTCGGGACAGGGGTCGAACACCGGGGAGCTGTTTTTT; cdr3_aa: CASSSHSGQGSNTGELFF
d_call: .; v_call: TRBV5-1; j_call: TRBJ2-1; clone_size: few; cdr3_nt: TGCGCCAGCAGCTGGGACTCGCTCAGCTCCTACAATGAGCAGTTCTTC; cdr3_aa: CASSWDSLSSYNEQFF
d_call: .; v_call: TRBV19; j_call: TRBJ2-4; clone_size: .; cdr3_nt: TGTGCCAGTAACAGGGACGGGGAAGGAAACATTCAGTACTTC; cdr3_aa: CASNRDGEGNIQYF
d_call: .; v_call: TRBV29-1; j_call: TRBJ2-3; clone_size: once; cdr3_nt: TGCAGCGTCGTCAGACAGGGCACAGATACGCAGTATTTT; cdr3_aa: CSVVRQGTDTQYF
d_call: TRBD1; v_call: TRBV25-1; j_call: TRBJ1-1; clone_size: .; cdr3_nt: TGTGCCAGCAGTAAGGACAGGGGTTTCACTGAAGCTTTCTTT; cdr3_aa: CASSKDRGFTEAFF
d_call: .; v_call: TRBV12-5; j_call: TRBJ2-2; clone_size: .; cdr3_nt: TGTGCTAGTGGTTTGGAGGGGGGGTACACCGGGGAGCTGTTTTTT; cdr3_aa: CASGLEGGYTGELFF
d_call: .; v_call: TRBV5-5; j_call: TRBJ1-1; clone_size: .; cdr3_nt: TGTGCCAGCAGCACCGCGGGCCCCCCTGTAGCTTTCTTT; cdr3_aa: CASSTAGPPVAFF
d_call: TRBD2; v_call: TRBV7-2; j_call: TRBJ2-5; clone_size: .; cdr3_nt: TGTGCCAGCAGCCCGTCCCGGGGAGCGGGGGGGCCGCGGACCCAGTACTTC; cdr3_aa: CASSPSRGAGGPRTQYF
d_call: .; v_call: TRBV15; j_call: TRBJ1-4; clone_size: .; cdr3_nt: TGTGCCACCAGCCCAGGGGTTAATGAAAAACTGTTTTTT; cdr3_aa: CATSPGVNEKLFF
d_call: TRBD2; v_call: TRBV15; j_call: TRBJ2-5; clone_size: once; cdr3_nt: TGTGCCACCAGCCCTCGGACTAGCGGGGGAGAGACCCAGTACTTC; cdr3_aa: CATSPRTSGGETQYF
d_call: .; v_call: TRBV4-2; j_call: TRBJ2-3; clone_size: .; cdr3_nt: TGTGCCAGCAGCCAAACCGAAGGGGTTAGTAGCACAGATACGCAGTATTTT; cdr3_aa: CASSQTEGVSSTDTQYF
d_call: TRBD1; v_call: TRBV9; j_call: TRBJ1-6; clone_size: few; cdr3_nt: TGTGCCAGCAGCGTAGGCACAGGGGGTAGTTCACCCCTCCACTTT; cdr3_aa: CASSVGTGGSSPLHF
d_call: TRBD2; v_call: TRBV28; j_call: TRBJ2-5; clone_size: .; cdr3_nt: TGTGCCAGTGGAGGACTAGCGGGACAAGAGACCCAGTACTTC; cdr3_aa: CASGGLAGQETQYF
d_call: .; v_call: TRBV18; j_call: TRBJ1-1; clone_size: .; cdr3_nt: TGTGCCAGCTCGCCAGGGGCGCTGGGCACTGAAGCTTTCTTT; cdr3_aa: CASSPGALGTEAFF
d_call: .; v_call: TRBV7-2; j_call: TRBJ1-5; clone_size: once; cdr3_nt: TGTGCCAGCAGCCCGCAGGGGCATCAGCCCCAGCATTTT; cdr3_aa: CASSPQGHQPQHF
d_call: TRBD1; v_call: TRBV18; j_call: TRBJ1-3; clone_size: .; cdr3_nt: TGTGCCAGCTCACGCGACAGGGGTGATGGAAACACCATATATTTT; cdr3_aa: CASSRDRGDGNTIYF
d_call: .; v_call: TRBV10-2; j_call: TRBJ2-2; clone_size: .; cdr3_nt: TGCGCCAGCAGTGAGAGCCCGAGGGACACCGGGGAGCTGTTTTTT; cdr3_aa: CASSESPRDTGELFF
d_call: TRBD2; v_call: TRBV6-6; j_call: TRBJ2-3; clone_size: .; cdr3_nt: TGTGCCAGCACCTTTAGCGGGGGCGGCACAGATACGCAGTATTTT; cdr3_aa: CASTFSGGGTDTQYF
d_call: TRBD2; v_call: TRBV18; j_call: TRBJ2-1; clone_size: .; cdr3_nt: TGTGCCAGCTCACAGCAGACTAGCCAGGTGTCGGATGAGCAGTTCTTC; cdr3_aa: CASSQQTSQVSDEQFF
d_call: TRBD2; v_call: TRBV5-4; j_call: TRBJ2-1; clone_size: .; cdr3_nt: TGTGCCAGCAGCCCCTATACTAGCGGCGAGCAGTTCTTC; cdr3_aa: CASSPYTSGEQFF